This T cell receptor beta chain comes out of a study of cytomegalovirus exposure and HLA in healthy donors. Use of 60 Vbeta and 13 Jbeta primers characterized the PCR. Data came from immunoSEQ multiplex PCR; TCRdb stores just in-frame clones and leaves some out. The sample consists of about 160,000 clones, roughly 80% of them appearing once. The V gene lost 0 bases and the J gene lost 1 base, with 11 bases spanning the gap. Germline CDR1 reads LGHNA; CDR2 reads YSLEER. The CDR3 is 16 residues long. This sequence joins TRBV4-3 and TRBJ2-3, with D possibly TRBD2 on 5 matching bases. This TCR was sampled from a woman under 30 in good health and CMV-seronegative. Sequencing was carried out using PBMCs. This chain's CDR3 is CASSQDRGLGTDTQYF. CDR3 in DNA: TGCGCCAGCAGCCAAGATCGAGGACTCGGCACAGATACGCAGTATTTT.